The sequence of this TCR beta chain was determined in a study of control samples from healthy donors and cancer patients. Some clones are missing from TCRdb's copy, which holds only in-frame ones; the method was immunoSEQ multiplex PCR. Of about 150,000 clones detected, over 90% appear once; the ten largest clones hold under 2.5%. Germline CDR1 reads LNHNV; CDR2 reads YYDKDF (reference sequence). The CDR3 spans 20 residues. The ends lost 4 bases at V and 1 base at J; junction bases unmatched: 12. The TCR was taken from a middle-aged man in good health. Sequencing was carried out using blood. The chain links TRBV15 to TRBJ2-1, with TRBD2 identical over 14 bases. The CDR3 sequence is CATSTPPGLAGVGSYNEQFF. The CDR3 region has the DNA TGTGCCACCAGCACGCCACCGGGACTAGCGGGAGTAGGTTCCTACAATGAGCAGTTCTTC.